A single sample gave rise to the 24 T cell receptor beta chains below, sequenced in a study of Graves' ophthalmopathy and Graves' hyperthyroidism. Amplifying from RNA transcripts, the study obtained TCR beta CDR3 regions. In the first round, RT-PCR was carried out with HTBI primers, and a multiplex PCR formed the second round. In TCRdb, the multiplex PCR reads were re-called with MiXCR into one record per CDR3 protein. Of 450,000 to 600,000 distinct CDR3 sequences in the sample, 39% are singletons; the top ten hold about 4%. Sequencing was done on a sample of peripheral blood or thyroid tissue (not recorded which). Every receptor here comes from an adult man with Graves' hyperthyroidism.

This clonotype was observed many times. The V call is TRBV10-2, the J call TRBJ1-4; no reliable D call. V lost 0 bases and J 8 bases, leaving 13 bases between the germline ends. The CDR3 contains 15 residues. Germline V CDR1 and CDR2: WSHSY, SAAADI. The CDR3 protein is CASSESDGRREKLFF. CDR3 DNA sequence: TGCGCCAGCAGTGAGTCTGACGGCAGGAGGGAAAAACTGTTTTTT.

This clonotype was found many times. The chain links TRBV7-8 to TRBJ1-1; no reliable D call. Germline V gene data show CDR1 as SGHVS and CDR2 as FQNEAQ. V was pared by 5 bases and J by 1 base, with 14 bases between. This CDR3 has 15 amino acids. In DNA, the CDR3 is TGTGCCAGCAGCCCCGATTCAGCGGGGAACACTGAAGCTTTCTTT. Translating it yields CASSPDSAGNTEAFF. Based on the CDR3 plus reference TRBV7-8 and TRBJ1-1, the full variable domain is GAGVSQSPRYKVAKRGQDVALRCDPISGHVSLFWYQQALGQGPEFLTYFQNEAQLDKSGLPSDRFFAERPEGSVSTLKIQRTQQEDSAVYLCASSPDSAGNTEAFFGQGTRLTVV.

This clonotype was observed many times. The chain couples TRBV28 to TRBJ1-1, with D perhaps matching TRBD1 (6 bases). Looked up from germline, CDR1 is MDHEN and CDR2 is SYDVKM. Deletions cut 4 bases from V and 1 base from J, with 13 bases between. The CDR3 has 15 residues. The CDR3 DNA sequence: TGTGCCAGCAGTTACAGGGACGCGAGGAACACTGAAGCTTTCTTT. This gives the protein CASSYRDARNTEAFF. The full variable domain, rest sourced from reference TRBV28 and TRBJ1-1, is DVKVTQSSRYLVKRTGEKVFLECVQDMDHENMFWYRQDPGLGLRLIYFSYDVKMKEKGDIPEGYSVSREKKERFSLILESASTNQTSMYLCASSYRDARNTEAFFGQGTRLTVV.

At least ten counts were recorded for this clonotype. This chain uses TRBV4-2 with TRBJ2-7; 8 nucleotides align to TRBD1. Germline loops: CDR1 LGHNA, CDR2 YNFKEQ. This CDR3 region has 13 residues. With V trimmed by 3 bases and J by 6 bases, 4 bases remained unmatched. CDR3 nucleotides: TGTGCCAGCAGCCAGGACAGGGTCGGCGAGCAGTACTTC. Its protein is CASSQDRVGEQYF.

This clonotype was counted only a few times. This chain connects TRBV6-1 to TRBJ1-6; D is ambiguous. The CDR3 loop spans 12 amino acids. Trimming left V 5 bases short and J 7 bases short, with 6 bases between. Germline CDR1 MNHNS, CDR2 SASEGT. CDR3 sequence reads: CASSYANSPLHF. CDR3 sequence (DNA): TGTGCCAGCAGTTACGCAAATTCACCCCTCCACTTT.

The sample holds a few counts of this clonotype. This chain uses TRBV5-1 with TRBJ1-2; D uncertain. The V and J ends lost 3 bases and 8 bases respectively, with 8 bases between them. Germline CDR1 SGHRS, CDR2 YFSETQ. The CDR3 is 11 residues long. The CDR3 reads CASSSAIGYTF. The CDR3 DNA follows: TGCGCCAGCAGCTCCGCGATAGGCTACACCTTC. Full variable domain (remainder filled in from reference TRBV5-1 and TRBJ1-2): KAGVTQTPRYLIKTRGQQVTLSCSPISGHRSVSWYQQTPGQGLQFLFEYFSETQRNKGNFPGRFSGRQFSNSRSEMNVSTLELGDSALYLCASSSAIGYTFGSGTRLTVV.

As for this clonotype: The CDR3 does not end in the conserved phenylalanine or tryptophan, so this is likely a read error. The DNA is omitted, as the CDR3 cannot be located on it reliably, and the CDR3 follows TCRdb's listing. The chain employs TRBV9 and TRBJ1-3. Per the germline V gene, CDR1 is SGDLS and CDR2 is YYNGEE. Inclusive of both ends, the CDR3 amounts to 11 amino acids. This CDR3 is CASSPGLAEYT.

This clonotype was seen a single time. The chain has TRBV29-1 and TRBJ1-4; weak D call: TRBD1 (6 bases). This CDR3 is built from 11 residues. Trimming took off 4 bases at V and 7 bases at J, with 7 bases between the two ends. Germline values: CDR1 SQVTM, CDR2 ANQGSEA. This chain's CDR3 is CSVGTVEKLFF. As DNA, the CDR3 is TGCAGCGTTGGGACAGTTGAAAAACTGTTTTTT.

This clonotype has just a few counts. V and J are TRBV5-1 and TRBJ2-2; D unresolved. V lost 4 bases and J 6 bases, leaving 7 bases between the germline ends. This CDR3 is 12 amino acids long. Germline CDR1 reads SGHRS; CDR2 reads YFSETQ. DNA of the CDR3: TGCGCCAGCAGCCCGGACCCCGGGGAGCTGTTTTTT. Translated, it gives CASSPDPGELFF. The complete variable domain, with remaining parts taken from reference TRBV5-1 and TRBJ2-2, reads KAGVTQTPRYLIKTRGQQVTLSCSPISGHRSVSWYQQTPGQGLQFLFEYFSETQRNKGNFPGRFSGRQFSNSRSEMNVSTLELGDSALYLCASSPDPGELFFGEGSRLTVL.

This clonotype was observed many times. This sequence joins TRBV19 and TRBJ1-5, with no clear D. CDR1 LNHDA and CDR2 SQIVND come from the germline V gene (reference sequence). V gave up 1 base and J gave up 8 bases, with 6 bases separating them. The CDR3 spans 12 residues. CDR3 region: CASSIVAEPQHF. The CDR3 region has the DNA TGTGCCAGTAGTATAGTTGCTGAGCCCCAGCATTTT.

V is TRBV29-1 and J is TRBJ1-2; D uncertain. Trimming removed 3 bases at V and 8 bases at J, with 16 bases between. There are 13 residues in the CDR3. Germline V lookup: CDR1 SQVTM, CDR2 ANQGSEA. The DNA of the CDR3 is TGCAGCGTTGATCTGTCTAGCCACTCAGGCTACACCTTC. Its protein product is CSVDLSSHSGYTF.

This clonotype was observed a few times. V is TRBV9 and J is TRBJ1-1; 7 nucleotides align to TRBD1. The V gene end was trimmed by 0 bases and the J gene end by 3 bases; junction bases not matched to a gene: 2. This CDR3 has 14 amino acids. Germline V gene lookup returns CDR1 SGDLS and CDR2 YYNGEE. CDR3 amino acids: CASSVGQGDTEAFF. The CDR3 DNA is TGTGCCAGCAGCGTAGGGCAGGGGGACACTGAAGCTTTCTTT.

Comment on this clonotype: A much larger clonotype is one base distant, so this may be a read error. This chain joins TRBV10-3 and TRBJ1-2; D is uncertain. The CDR3 totals 13 residues. Trimming cost V 5 bases and J 3 bases, with 10 bases left between them. Germline V gene data show CDR1 as ENHRY and CDR2 as SYGVKD. The DNA for the CDR3 is TGTGCCATCAGTTACTTGGGTCACTATGGCTACACCTTC. Translated, it gives CAISYLGHYGYTF.

Ten or more counts support this clonotype. This chain connects TRBV7-8 to TRBJ2-7; a weak D match, TRBD2 (5 bases). Trimming pared 5 bases from V and 6 bases from J, leaving 14 bases between. This CDR3 is 13 amino acids long. The germline CDR1 and CDR2 sequences are SGHVS and FQNEAQ. Here the CDR3 reads CASSPSLGSEQYF. CDR3 bases: TGTGCCAGCAGCCCATCCCTGGGGAGCGAGCAGTACTTC.

The gene calls are TRBV24-1 and TRBJ2-3; the D gene is possibly TRBD2 (5 bases). The CDR3 runs 17 residues. Germline V gives CDR1 KGHDR, CDR2 SFDVKD. Deletions cut 1 base from V and 2 bases from J, with 15 bases between. The CDR3 loop reads CATSDFNAPGNTDTQYF. CDR3 coding DNA: TGTGCCACCAGTGATTTTAACGCGCCGGGAAACACAGATACGCAGTATTTT.

The J gene is TRBJ2-7, the V gene TRBV4-1; tentative D call: TRBD2 (5 bases). This CDR3 is built from 16 residues. CDR1 is MGHRA and CDR2 is YSYEKL in the germline V gene. Trimming shortened V by 3 bases and J by 2 bases, and 17 bases separated the two germline ends. CDR3 sequence reads: CASSHDSAGLPYEQYF. Written as DNA, the CDR3 is TGCGCCAGCAGCCATGACTCTGCGGGTTTACCCTACGAGCAGTACTTC.

Ten or more counts support this clonotype. The V and J genes are TRBV5-1 and TRBJ1-2; TRBD1 matches 9 bases. V dropped 4 bases and J dropped 8; count of bases not matched to a gene: 6. Per germline, CDR1 SGHRS and CDR2 YFSETQ. The CDR3 extends over 13 amino acids. CDR3 amino acids: CASSLGQGQGYTF. The CDR3 DNA reads TGCGCCAGCAGCCTGGGACAGGGCCAGGGCTACACCTTC.

This clonotype showed up many times. The chain combines TRBV20-1 with TRBJ2-7; the D gene is possibly TRBD1 (7 bases). CDR3 length equals 13 residues. Per the germline V gene, CDR1 is DFQATT and CDR2 is SNEGSKA (reference sequence). Trimming removed 1 base from V and 6 bases from J, with 13 bases in between. Written as DNA, the CDR3 is TGCAGTGCTAGAGGGGGGGCAGGGGGCGAGCAGTACTTC. Its translation: CSARGGAGGEQYF.

At least ten counts were recorded for this clonotype. This rearrangement joins TRBV2 to TRBJ2-7, with 8 nucleotides matching TRBD2. V lost 6 bases, J lost 4 bases, and 11 bases stayed unmatched. CDR1 and CDR2 (germline): SNHLY, FYNNEI. This CDR3 has 15 residues. Here the CDR3 DNA reads TGTGCCAGCAGACTTATGGAAGCGGGAGTGTACGAGCAGTACTTC. This translates into CASRLMEAGVYEQYF.

This clonotype has a count of ten or more. J is TRBJ1-1 and V is TRBV5-1; D is perhaps TRBD1 (5 bases). Germline V gene lookup returns CDR1 SGHRS and CDR2 YFSETQ. The V and J ends lost 3 bases and 0 bases respectively, with 12 bases between them. The CDR3 sequence is 15 residues long. The CDR3 DNA reads as TGCGCCAGCAGCTCCGTGGGACTGCTGAACACTGAAGCTTTCTTT. Its protein is CASSSVGLLNTEAFF.

This clonotype was counted at least ten times. The chain is built from TRBV4-1 and TRBJ2-7; 11 bases match TRBD2. The CDR3 totals 15 residues. The germline CDR1 and CDR2 sequences are MGHRA and YSYEKL. The ends lost 1 base at V and 5 bases at J; junction bases unmatched: 4. CDR3: CASSQGLAGIDEQYF. As DNA, the CDR3 is TGCGCCAGCAGCCAAGGACTAGCGGGAATCGACGAGCAGTACTTC.

At least ten counts were recorded for this clonotype. The chain joins TRBV29-1 to TRBJ1-5; 9 bases map to TRBD1. Germline CDR1 SQVTM, CDR2 ANQGSEA. There are 14 residues in the CDR3. Trimming at V came to 5 bases and at J to 1 base, leaving 3 bases not matched to a gene. The CDR3 loop reads CSVRTGESNQPQHF. CDR3 nucleotide sequence: TGCAGCGTTCGGACAGGGGAGAGCAATCAGCCCCAGCATTTT.

Ten or more counts support this clonotype. This chain connects TRBV10-2 to TRBJ1-2; 7 nucleotides line up with TRBD1. The CDR3 extends over 14 amino acids. Germline V gives CDR1 WSHSY, CDR2 SAAADI. V lost 3 bases to trimming and J lost 3 bases; unmatched junction nucleotides: 4. The CDR3 region is CASSDTGDYYGYTF. CDR3 sequence (DNA): TGCGCCAGCAGTGATACAGGGGATTACTATGGCTACACCTTC.

CDR3: CASSATGNTF. In nucleotides, the CDR3 is TGTGCCAGCAGCGCGACAGGTAACACCTTC. J is TRBJ1-2 and V is TRBV5-4; TRBD1 might be the D (6 bases). The CDR3 length is 10 residues. Deletions cut 4 bases from V and 12 bases from J, with 10 bases between. Germline-derived CDR1 and CDR2 are SGHNT and YYREEE (reference sequence).